The subject of this entry is one TCR beta chain. The data were obtained in a study of blood T cell repertoires in COVID-19. Background on the study: The United States, Italy and Spain were the sources of the acute and convalescent COVID-19 samples. PBMCs, B-cell-depleted T cells, or T cells provided the cDNA or gDNA that made up the material.

Trimming left V 4 bases short and J 0 bases short, with 7 bases between. The CDR3 extends over 14 amino acids. Germline-derived CDR1 and CDR2 are SGHRS and YFSETQ. In the original workflow: From reference gene primer amplification, estimates of nucleated cell counts were derived. Produced via immunoSEQ multiplex PCR; TCRdb's table is partial and in-frame only. The V and J calls and clone size come from that table; D and trimming were worked out from the DNA. Among about 160,000 clones listed, over 80% were seen once. The clonotype originates from a woman aged 55-70 years who had recovered from COVID-19. V is TRBV5-1 and J is TRBJ2-2, with a weak D call TRBD1 (6 bases). Sequencing was performed on peripheral blood. CDR3: CASSGTSNTGELFF. The CDR3 bases are TGCGCCAGCAGCGGGACATCGAACACCGGGGAGCTGTTTTTT.